These T cell receptor beta chains were read from a single sample in a study of CD8 T cells in Susac syndrome. Each CDR3 protein gets one entry after TCRdb re-called the immunoSEQ multiplex PCR reads with MiXCR. The sample includes over 100,000 distinct CDR3 sequences, about 95% of them seen just once. Sample: CD4+ T cells from PBMCs. Source of these receptors: a human donor in good health. CDR3s include the opening cysteine and the closing phenylalanine or tryptophan. The D gene is left open where the match is weak. Clone sizes are given selectively: once, few, many, or a class where the clone is expanded.

v_gene: TRBV19
abundance: .
len: 15
j_gene: TRBJ2-6
d_gene: .
CDR3aa: CASSRASSGANVLTF
CDR3nt: TGTGCCAGTAGTAGAGCTAGCTCTGGGGCCAACGTCCTGACTTTC

v_gene: TRBV27
abundance: .
len: 15
j_gene: TRBJ1-5
d_gene: .
CDR3aa: CASSLIGRINQPQHF
CDR3nt: TGTGCCAGCAGTTTAATCGGACGGATCAATCAGCCCCAGCATTTT

v_gene: TRBV7-9
abundance: .
len: 14
j_gene: TRBJ1-1
d_gene: TRBD1
CDR3aa: CASSLGGGGTEAFF
CDR3nt: TGTGCCAGCAGCTTAGGAGGGGGCGGAACTGAAGCTTTCTTT

v_gene: TRBV21-1
abundance: .
len: 16
j_gene: TRBJ1-2
d_gene: .
CDR3aa: CASRNPDRPTNYGYTF
CDR3nt: TGTGCCAGCAGAAATCCGGACAGGCCAACTAACTATGGCTACACCTTC

v_gene: TRBV29-1
abundance: .
len: 12
j_gene: TRBJ1-2
d_gene: TRBD1
CDR3aa: CIGIQGDYGYTF
CDR3nt: TGCATCGGAATACAGGGGGACTATGGCTACACCTTC

v_gene: TRBV2
abundance: once
len: 14
j_gene: TRBJ2-3
d_gene: .
CDR3aa: CATNRRNYTDTQYF
CDR3nt: TGTGCCACAAATAGACGGAACTACACAGATACGCAGTATTTT

v_gene: TRBV15
abundance: .
len: 15
j_gene: TRBJ2-7
d_gene: .
CDR3aa: CATSKRPNSGHEQYF
CDR3nt: TGTGCCACCAGCAAAAGACCGAATTCGGGGCACGAGCAGTACTTC

v_gene: TRBV28
abundance: .
len: 13
j_gene: TRBJ2-2
d_gene: .
CDR3aa: CASSLFGTGELFF
CDR3nt: TGTGCCAGCAGTTTATTCGGCACCGGGGAGCTGTTTTTT

v_gene: TRBV12-3/TRBV12-4
abundance: .
len: 15
j_gene: TRBJ2-2
d_gene: TRBD2
CDR3aa: CASKRREGLTGELFF
CDR3nt: TGTGCCAGCAAAAGGCGGGAGGGCCTTACCGGGGAGCTGTTTTTT

v_gene: TRBV5-1
abundance: .
len: 15
j_gene: TRBJ1-3
d_gene: .
CDR3aa: CASRTYGDSGNTIYF
CDR3nt: TGCGCCAGCAGAACGTACGGGGACTCTGGAAACACCATATATTTT

v_gene: TRBV4-3
abundance: once
len: 15
j_gene: TRBJ2-3
d_gene: .
CDR3aa: CASSQETRREDTQYF
CDR3nt: TGCGCCAGCAGCCAAGAAACCCGAAGGGAGGATACGCAGTATTTT

v_gene: TRBV12-3/TRBV12-4
abundance: .
len: 15
j_gene: TRBJ2-7
d_gene: TRBD1
CDR3aa: CASSQPGTGAQEQYF
CDR3nt: TGTGCCAGCAGTCAACCCGGGACAGGGGCTCAGGAGCAGTACTTC

v_gene: TRBV20-1
abundance: .
len: 11
j_gene: TRBJ2-7
d_gene: TRBD1
CDR3aa: CSARQKGQCYF
CDR3nt: TGCAGTGCTAGACAAAAGGGACAGTGCTACTTC

v_gene: TRBV20-1
abundance: .
len: 14
j_gene: TRBJ2-1
d_gene: .
CDR3aa: CSAREDSLRDEQFF
CDR3nt: TGCAGTGCTAGGGAGGACTCCCTTAGGGATGAGCAGTTCTTC

v_gene: TRBV4-2
abundance: .
len: 15
j_gene: TRBJ1-5
d_gene: .
CDR3aa: CASSQEKNTNQPQHF
CDR3nt: TGTGCCAGCAGCCAAGAGAAAAATACCAATCAGCCCCAGCATTTT

v_gene: TRBV29-1
abundance: .
len: 11
j_gene: TRBJ2-5
d_gene: .
CDR3aa: CSVIPQETQYF
CDR3nt: TGCAGCGTTATTCCACAAGAGACCCAGTACTTC

v_gene: TRBV9
abundance: .
len: 12
j_gene: TRBJ2-1
d_gene: .
CDR3aa: CASSVDRDEQFF
CDR3nt: TGTGCCAGCAGCGTAGATAGGGATGAGCAGTTCTTC

v_gene: TRBV6-5
abundance: once
len: 17
j_gene: TRBJ2-7
d_gene: TRBD2
CDR3aa: CASSYSGLAGGSYEQYF
CDR3nt: TGTGCCAGCAGTTACTCCGGCCTAGCGGGGGGCTCCTACGAGCAGTACTTC

v_gene: TRBV28
abundance: .
len: 15
j_gene: TRBJ1-2
d_gene: .
CDR3aa: CASSLVGRRNYGYTF
CDR3nt: TGTGCCAGCAGTTTAGTGGGACGGCGTAACTATGGCTACACCTTC

v_gene: TRBV20-1
abundance: .
len: 12
j_gene: TRBJ2-2
d_gene: .
CDR3aa: CSASHRTGELFF
CDR3nt: TGCAGTGCTAGCCACAGGACCGGGGAGCTGTTTTTT

v_gene: TRBV12-3/TRBV12-4
abundance: .
len: 15
j_gene: TRBJ2-1
d_gene: TRBD2
CDR3aa: CASSLGTSGGSEQFF
CDR3nt: TGTGCCAGCAGTTTAGGGACTAGCGGGGGGAGTGAGCAGTTCTTC

v_gene: TRBV3-1
abundance: .
len: 19
j_gene: TRBJ2-7
d_gene: TRBD2
CDR3aa: CASSHPPTRTSAEVYEQYF
CDR3nt: TGTGCCAGCAGCCATCCCCCGACACGGACTAGCGCGGAGGTTTACGAGCAGTACTTC

v_gene: TRBV28
abundance: .
len: 15
j_gene: TRBJ1-1
d_gene: TRBD1
CDR3aa: CASRKQGAGNTEAFF
CDR3nt: TGTGCCAGCAGGAAACAGGGGGCCGGGAACACTGAAGCTTTCTTT

v_gene: TRBV3-1
abundance: once
len: 12
j_gene: TRBJ2-5
d_gene: .
CDR3aa: CASSQDLKTQYF
CDR3nt: TGTGCCAGCAGCCAAGATTTAAAGACCCAGTACTTC